This T cell receptor beta chain originates from a study of shared clonotypes between healthy human individuals. Note on this clone: What it recognizes is unknown.

Here immunoSEQ multiplex PCR was the method, and the copy in TCRdb shows in-frame clones only, minus some. The sample yields roughly 1,600,000 clones, less than 99% seen once. Findings and caveats of the study: Naive CD4 clonotype sharing across a handful of donors was 4.5% to 6%.

Germline V gene data show CDR1 as KGHSH and CDR2 as LQKENI. Trimming removed 4 bases from V and 0 bases from J, with 6 bases in between. The CDR3 has 13 residues. Sequenced material: naive CD4+ T cells sorted from blood. Subset noted: CD45RA+ positively selected. This chain links TRBV18 with TRBJ2-5, with TRBD2 as a possible D gene (6 bases). This clonotype was obtained from a man aged 30 to 39 in good health. CDR3 DNA: TGTGCCAGCTCACTAGCGGACCAAGAGACCCAGTACTTC. Translating it yields CASSLADQETQYF.